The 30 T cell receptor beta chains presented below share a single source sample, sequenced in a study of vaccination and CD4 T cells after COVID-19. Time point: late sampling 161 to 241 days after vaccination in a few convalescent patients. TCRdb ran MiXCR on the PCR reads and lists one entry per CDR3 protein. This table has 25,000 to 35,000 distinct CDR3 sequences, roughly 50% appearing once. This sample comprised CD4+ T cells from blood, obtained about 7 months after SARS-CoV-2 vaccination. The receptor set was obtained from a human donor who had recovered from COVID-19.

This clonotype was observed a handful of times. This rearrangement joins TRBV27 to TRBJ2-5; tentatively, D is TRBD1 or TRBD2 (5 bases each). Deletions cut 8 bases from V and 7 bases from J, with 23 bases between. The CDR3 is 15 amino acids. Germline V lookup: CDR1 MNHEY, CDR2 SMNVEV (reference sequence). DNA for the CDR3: TGTGCCAGCGCCTCCTCGGGACCGGAGCATGGGACCCAGTACTTC. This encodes CASASSGPEHGTQYF.

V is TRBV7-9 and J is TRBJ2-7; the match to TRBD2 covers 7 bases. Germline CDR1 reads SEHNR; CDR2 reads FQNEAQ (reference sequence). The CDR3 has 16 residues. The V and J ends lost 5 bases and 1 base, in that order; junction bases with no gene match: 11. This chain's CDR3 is CASSGGGYGSSYEQYF. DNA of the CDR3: TGTGCCAGCAGCGGGGGAGGGTACGGTTCTTCCTACGAGCAGTACTTC.

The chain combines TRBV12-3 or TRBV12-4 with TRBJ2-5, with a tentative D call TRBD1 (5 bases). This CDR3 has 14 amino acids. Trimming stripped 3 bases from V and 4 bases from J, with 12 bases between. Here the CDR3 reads CASSFPSRVETQYF. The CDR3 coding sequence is TGTGCCAGCAGTTTCCCCAGCAGGGTAGAGACCCAGTACTTC.

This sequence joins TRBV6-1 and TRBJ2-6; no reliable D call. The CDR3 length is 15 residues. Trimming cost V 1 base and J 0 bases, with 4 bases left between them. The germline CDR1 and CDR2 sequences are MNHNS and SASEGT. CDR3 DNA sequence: TGTGCCAGCAGTGAAGACAGCTCTGGGGCCAACGTCCTGACTTTC. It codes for CASSEDSSGANVLTF.

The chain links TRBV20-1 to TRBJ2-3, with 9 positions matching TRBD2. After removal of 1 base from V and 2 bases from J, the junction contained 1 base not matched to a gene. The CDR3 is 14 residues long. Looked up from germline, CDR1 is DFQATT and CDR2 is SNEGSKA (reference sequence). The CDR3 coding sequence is TGCAGTGCTAGAGCTAGCGGGAACACAGATACGCAGTATTTT. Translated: CSARASGNTDTQYF.

In DNA form, the CDR3 reads TGTGCCAGCTCACCGGAGGGGCTAGGCAAAAACATTCAGTACTTC. Translating gives CASSPEGLGKNIQYF. The chain joins TRBV18 to TRBJ2-4; the D gene is possibly TRBD2 (6 bases). CDR3 length: 15 residues. V dropped 3 bases and J dropped 3 bases, with 12 bases sitting between them. In germline, CDR1 is KGHSH, CDR2 LQKENI.

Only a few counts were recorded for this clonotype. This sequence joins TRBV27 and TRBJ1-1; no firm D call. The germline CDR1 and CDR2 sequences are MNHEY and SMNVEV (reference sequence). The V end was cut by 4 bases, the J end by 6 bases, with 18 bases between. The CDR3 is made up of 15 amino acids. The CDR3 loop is CASSSVGPSEPEAFF. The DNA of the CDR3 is TGTGCCAGCAGTTCCGTCGGACCCTCGGAACCTGAAGCTTTCTTT.

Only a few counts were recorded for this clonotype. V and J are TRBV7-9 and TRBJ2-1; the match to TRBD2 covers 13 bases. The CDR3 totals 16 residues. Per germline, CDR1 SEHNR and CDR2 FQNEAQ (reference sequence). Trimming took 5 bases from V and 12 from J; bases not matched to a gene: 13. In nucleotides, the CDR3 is TGTGCCAGCAGCGGACGGTGGACTAGCGGGAGCAAGAGGCAGTTCTTC. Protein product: CASSGRWTSGSKRQFF.

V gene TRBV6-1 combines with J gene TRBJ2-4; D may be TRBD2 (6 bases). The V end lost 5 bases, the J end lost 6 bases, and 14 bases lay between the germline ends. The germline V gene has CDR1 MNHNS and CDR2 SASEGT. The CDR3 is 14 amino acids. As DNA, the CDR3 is TGTGCCAGCAGTCCCGCGGGACTCCTAAACATTCAGTACTTC. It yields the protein CASSPAGLLNIQYF.

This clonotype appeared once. The CDR3 region is CASSNVGASYNEQFF. The CDR3 DNA is TGTGCCAGCAGTAACGTAGGAGCCTCCTACAATGAGCAGTTCTTC. The V call is TRBV6-1, the J call TRBJ2-1; D not certain. This CDR3 contains 15 residues. From germline, CDR1 is MNHNS and CDR2 SASEGT. Trimming removed 5 bases at V and 0 bases at J, with 11 bases between.

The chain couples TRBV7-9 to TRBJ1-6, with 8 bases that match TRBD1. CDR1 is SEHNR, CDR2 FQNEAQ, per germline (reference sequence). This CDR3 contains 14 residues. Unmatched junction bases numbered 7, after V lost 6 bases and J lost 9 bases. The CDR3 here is CASSIGQGSSPLHF. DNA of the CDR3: TGTGCCAGCAGTATCGGACAGGGAAGTTCACCCCTCCACTTT.

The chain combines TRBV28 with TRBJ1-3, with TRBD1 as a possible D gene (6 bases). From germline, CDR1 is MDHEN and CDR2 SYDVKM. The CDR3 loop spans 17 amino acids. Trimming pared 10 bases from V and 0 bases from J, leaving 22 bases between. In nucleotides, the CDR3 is TGTGCCACCTGGACAGCTCCGGGGACGCGCTCTGGAAACACCATATATTTT. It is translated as CATWTAPGTRSGNTIYF.

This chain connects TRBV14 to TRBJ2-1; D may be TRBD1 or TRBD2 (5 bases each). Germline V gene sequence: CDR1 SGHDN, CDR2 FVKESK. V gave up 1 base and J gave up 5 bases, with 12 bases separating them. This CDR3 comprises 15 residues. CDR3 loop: CASSQVAGTNNEQFF. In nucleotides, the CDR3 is TGTGCCAGCAGCCAAGTCGCCGGGACGAACAATGAGCAGTTCTTC.

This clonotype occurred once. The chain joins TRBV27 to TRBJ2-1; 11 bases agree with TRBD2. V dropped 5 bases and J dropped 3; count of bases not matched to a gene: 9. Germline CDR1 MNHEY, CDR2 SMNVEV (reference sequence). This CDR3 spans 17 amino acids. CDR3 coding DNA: TGTGCCAGCAGTGCGCCGGGACTAGCGGACCGCTACAATGAGCAGTTCTTC. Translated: CASSAPGLADRYNEQFF.

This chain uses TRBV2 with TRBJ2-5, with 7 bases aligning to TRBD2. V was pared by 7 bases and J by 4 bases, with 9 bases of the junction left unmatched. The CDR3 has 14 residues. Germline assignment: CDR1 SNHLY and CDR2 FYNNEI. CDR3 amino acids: CASKTQGGVETQYF. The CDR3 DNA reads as TGTGCCAGCAAGACCCAGGGAGGGGTAGAGACCCAGTACTTC.

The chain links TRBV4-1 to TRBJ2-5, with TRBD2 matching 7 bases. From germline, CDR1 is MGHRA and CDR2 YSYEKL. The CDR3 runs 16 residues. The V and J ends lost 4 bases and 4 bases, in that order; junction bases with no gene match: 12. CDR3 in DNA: TGCGCCAGCAGCCTGGCCGGGGCGGGAGAGGCAGAGACCCAGTACTTC. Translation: CASSLAGAGEAETQYF.

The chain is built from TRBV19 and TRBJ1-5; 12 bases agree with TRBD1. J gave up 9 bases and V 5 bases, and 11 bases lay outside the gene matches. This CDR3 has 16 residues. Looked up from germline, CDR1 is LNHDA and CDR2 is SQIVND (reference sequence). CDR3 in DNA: TGTGCCAGTAGTCCGAGGGACAGGGGGCGAGTACGGCCCCAGCATTTT. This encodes CASSPRDRGRVRPQHF.

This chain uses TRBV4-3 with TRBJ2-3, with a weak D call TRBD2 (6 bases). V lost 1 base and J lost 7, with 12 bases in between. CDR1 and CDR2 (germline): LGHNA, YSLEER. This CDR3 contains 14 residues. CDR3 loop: CASSQGLDSHTQYF. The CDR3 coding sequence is TGCGCCAGCAGCCAAGGACTAGATAGTCATACGCAGTATTTT.

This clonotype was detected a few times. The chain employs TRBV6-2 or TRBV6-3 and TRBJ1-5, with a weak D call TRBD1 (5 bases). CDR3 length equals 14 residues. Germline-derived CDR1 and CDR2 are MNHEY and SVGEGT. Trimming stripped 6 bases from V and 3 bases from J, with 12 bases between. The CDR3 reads CASSYRQINQPQHF. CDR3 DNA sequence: TGTGCCAGCAGCTATCGACAGATCAATCAGCCCCAGCATTTT.

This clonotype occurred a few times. CDR3 DNA sequence: TGTGCCAGCAGACTCACCACGGACAGATCCTACGAGCAGTACTTC. It translates to CASRLTTDRSYEQYF. The gene calls are TRBV7-9 and TRBJ2-7; possibly TRBD1 for D (6 bases). The V and J ends lost 6 bases and 1 base respectively, with 16 bases between them. The length of the CDR3 is 15 residues. Germline-derived CDR1 and CDR2 are SEHNR and FQNEAQ (reference sequence).

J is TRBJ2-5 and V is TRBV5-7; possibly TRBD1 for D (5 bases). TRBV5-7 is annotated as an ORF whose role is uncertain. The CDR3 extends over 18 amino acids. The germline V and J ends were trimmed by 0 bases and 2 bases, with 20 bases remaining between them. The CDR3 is CASSLVEQGDPVQETQYF. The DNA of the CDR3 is TGTGCCAGCAGCTTGGTCGAGCAGGGCGATCCTGTACAAGAGACCCAGTACTTC.

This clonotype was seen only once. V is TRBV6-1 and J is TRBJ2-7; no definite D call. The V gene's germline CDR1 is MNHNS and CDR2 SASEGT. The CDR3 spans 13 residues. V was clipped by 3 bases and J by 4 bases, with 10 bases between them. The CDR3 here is CASSDHLGYEQYF. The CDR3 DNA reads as TGTGCCAGCAGTGACCACCTGGGATACGAGCAGTACTTC.

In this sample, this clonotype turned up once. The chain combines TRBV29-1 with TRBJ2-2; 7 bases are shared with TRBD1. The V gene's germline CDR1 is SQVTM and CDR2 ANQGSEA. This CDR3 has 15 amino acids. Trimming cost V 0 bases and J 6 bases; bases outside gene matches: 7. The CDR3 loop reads CSVEDPAQGAGELFF. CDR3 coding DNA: TGCAGCGTTGAAGATCCCGCGCAGGGGGCCGGGGAGCTGTTTTTT.

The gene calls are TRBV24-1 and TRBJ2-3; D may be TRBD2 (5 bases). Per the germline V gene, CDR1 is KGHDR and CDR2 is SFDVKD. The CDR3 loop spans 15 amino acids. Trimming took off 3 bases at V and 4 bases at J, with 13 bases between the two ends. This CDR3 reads CATSDAGRGPDTQYF. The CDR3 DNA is TGTGCCACCAGTGATGCGGGTCGCGGACCAGATACGCAGTATTTT.

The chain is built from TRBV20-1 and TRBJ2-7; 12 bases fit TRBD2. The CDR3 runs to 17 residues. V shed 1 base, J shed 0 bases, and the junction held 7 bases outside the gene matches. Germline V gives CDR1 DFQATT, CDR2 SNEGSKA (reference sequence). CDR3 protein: CSARGLAGDYTSYEQYF. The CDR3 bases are TGCAGTGCTAGAGGACTAGCGGGAGACTACACCTCCTACGAGCAGTACTTC.

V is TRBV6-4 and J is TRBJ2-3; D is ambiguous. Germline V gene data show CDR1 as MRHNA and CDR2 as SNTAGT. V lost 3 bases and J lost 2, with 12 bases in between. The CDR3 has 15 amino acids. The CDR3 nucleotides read TGTGCCAGCAGTGAAACTGTTGCCCCCACAGATACGCAGTATTTT. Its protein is CASSETVAPTDTQYF.

The CDR3 sequence: CASSDGLAGAYEQYF. The DNA for the CDR3 is TGTGCCAGCAGTGATGGACTAGCGGGAGCCTACGAGCAGTACTTC. The chain is built from TRBV2 and TRBJ2-7, with 13 bases aligning to TRBD2. Germline V lookup: CDR1 SNHLY, CDR2 FYNNEI. The CDR3 consists of 15 residues. With V trimmed by 3 bases and J by 2 bases, 1 base remained unmatched.

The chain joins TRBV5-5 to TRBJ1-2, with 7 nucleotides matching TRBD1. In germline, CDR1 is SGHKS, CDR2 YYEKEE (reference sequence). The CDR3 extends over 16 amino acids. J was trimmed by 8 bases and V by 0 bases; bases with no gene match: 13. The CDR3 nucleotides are TGTGCCAGCAGCTTGGCCCGGGAGGGGGCCCCTAGAGGCTACACCTTC. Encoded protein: CASSLAREGAPRGYTF.

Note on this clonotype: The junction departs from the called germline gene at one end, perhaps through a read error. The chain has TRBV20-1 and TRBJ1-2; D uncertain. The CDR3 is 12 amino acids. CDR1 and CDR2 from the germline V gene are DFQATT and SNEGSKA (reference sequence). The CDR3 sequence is CSARTRAYGCTF. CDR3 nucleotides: TGCAGTGCTAGAACTCGGGCCTATGGCTGCACCTTC.

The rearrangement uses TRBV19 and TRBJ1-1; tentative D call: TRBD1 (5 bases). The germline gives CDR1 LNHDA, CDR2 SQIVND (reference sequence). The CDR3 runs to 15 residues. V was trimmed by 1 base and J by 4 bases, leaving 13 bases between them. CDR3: CASSIAGPMSTEAFF. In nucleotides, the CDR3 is TGTGCCAGTAGTATAGCGGGGCCAATGAGCACTGAAGCTTTCTTT.